These 2 T cell receptor beta chains were all obtained from the same sample, sequenced in a study of T cell repertoires in cytomegalovirus infection. TCRdb reprocessed the reads with MiXCR, giving one entry per CDR3 protein. This table has under 500,000 distinct CDR3 sequences, 42% appearing once. Their specific antigens are unknown. Sequencing used cultured PBMCs, obtained from culture after CMV antigen stimulation. The receptor source for this set is a human donor in good health (CMV status not recorded). Some clones in this sample may be carry-over from other donors' samples.

V gene TRBV12-3 or TRBV12-4 combines with J gene TRBJ2-3; possibly TRBD1 for D (5 bases). This CDR3 is 16 amino acids long. V was shortened by 6 bases and J by 1 base, with 17 bases between the two germline ends. The CDR3: CASSQDTGRGTDTQYF. The CDR3 DNA follows: TGTGCCAGCAGCCAAGATACAGGCCGTGGCACAGATACGCAGTATTTT.

This chain links TRBV6-5 with TRBJ2-7; TRBD1 agrees at 7 bases. Trimming at V came to 7 bases and at J to 6 bases, leaving 9 bases not matched to a gene. The length of the CDR3 is 13 residues. Germline values: CDR1 MNHEY, CDR2 SVGAGI. The CDR3 loop is CASTRQGYGEQYF. CDR3 nucleotide sequence: TGTGCCAGCACCAGACAGGGTTATGGCGAGCAGTACTTC.